The source of this TCR beta chain is a study of Ad26.COV2.S vaccination and SARS-CoV-2 variants. Whole-study context: Ad26.COV2.S arm of COV1001 included the donor. Study-wide results and limits: Using TCR breadth and depth analyses may have led to underestimated total T cell responses.

Treatment reported: around 19 received Ad26.COV2.S at low or high dose, single or two shots; about 5 received placebo; per-sample allocation not given. The investigators took samples on day 63 after the first vaccine or placebo injection. Sequencing was performed with immunoSEQ multiplex PCR; in TCRdb, only in-frame clones are kept and a portion is missing. The profile shows about 320,000 clones, roughly 84% of them singletons. For this clone: Its antigen is unidentified.

This receptor was obtained from a person aged 18-60 years who received the Ad26.COV2.S COVID-19 vaccine or a placebo. Sequences were derived from peripheral blood, sampled in a trial of Ad26.COV2.S vaccine versus placebo.

CDR3 sequence (DNA): TGTGCCAGCAGCGTTGGACAGGGGCACACTGAAGCTTTCTTT. Translation: CASSVGQGHTEAFF. The chain joins TRBV9 to TRBJ1-1; 9 bases map to TRBD1. Germline CDR1 reads SGDLS; CDR2 reads YYNGEE. J gave up 3 bases and V 2 bases, and 2 bases lay outside the gene matches. The CDR3 totals 14 residues. Supplemented by reference TRBV9 and TRBJ1-1, the full variable domain reads DSGVTQTPKHLITATGQRVTLRCSPRSGDLSVYWYQQSLDQGLQFLIQYYNGEERAKGNILERFSAQQFPDLHSELNLSSLELGDSALYFCASSVGQGHTEAFFGQGTRLTVV.